These 5 T cell receptor beta chains share one sample of origin, sequenced in a study of OX40 agonist ivuxolimab in advanced cancers. The assay was immunoSEQ multiplex PCR, and TCRdb's table has in-frame clones only and misses some. This table has about 46,000 clones, 91% appearing once. This specimen was CD4+ or CD8+ T cells sorted from blood, taken in a trial of the OX40 agonist ivuxolimab. These receptors came from an adult with an advanced solid tumor such as melanoma, head and neck, liver or kidney cancer.

V and J are TRBV7-2 and TRBJ2-7, with no clear D. Germline V lookup: CDR1 SGHTA, CDR2 FQGNSA. The V and J ends lost 1 base and 6 bases respectively, with 10 bases between them. This CDR3 has 13 amino acids. CDR3 loop: CASSLVNAAEQYF. Here the CDR3 DNA reads TGTGCCAGCAGCTTAGTTAATGCCGCCGAGCAGTACTTC.

The J gene is TRBJ1-1, the V gene TRBV19; D is possibly TRBD1 (5 bases). The V and J ends lost 4 bases and 6 bases respectively, with 15 bases between them. The CDR3 spans 14 residues. Germline V gives CDR1 LNHDA, CDR2 SQIVND (reference sequence). CDR3 in DNA: TGTGCCAGTAGTACGGGACCTCGATTATCTGAAGCTTTCTTT. Protein sequence: CASSTGPRLSEAFF.

The chain has TRBV29-1 and TRBJ2-2, with D possibly being TRBD2 (5 bases). Trimming left V 0 bases short and J 1 base short, with 12 bases between. CDR3 length: 16 residues. CDR1 is SQVTM, CDR2 ANQGSEA, per germline. The CDR3 sequence is CSVEDPEGRNTGELFF. The CDR3 DNA reads TGCAGCGTTGAAGATCCTGAGGGAAGGAACACCGGGGAGCTGTTTTTT.

Relative to its sample, this clone is medium-sized. The V gene is TRBV6-1, the J gene TRBJ2-7, with D possibly being TRBD1 (6 bases). There are 15 residues in the CDR3. The V and J ends lost 2 bases and 0 bases respectively, with 11 bases between them. Per the germline V gene, CDR1 is MNHNS and CDR2 is SASEGT. The CDR3 region is CASSELGGSSYEQYF. CDR3 DNA sequence: TGTGCCAGCAGTGAATTAGGGGGAAGCTCCTACGAGCAGTACTTC.

The table lists this clone with a count of one. This chain uses TRBV15 with TRBJ2-2; TRBD2 aligns across 14 bases. CDR1 is LNHNV and CDR2 is YYDKDF in the germline V gene (reference sequence). The junction had 8 bases not matched to a gene; V was cut back by 9 bases and J by 5 bases. CDR3 length: 16 residues. The CDR3 sequence: CATYGGLAGATGELFF. The CDR3 region has the DNA TGTGCCACGTATGGGGGACTAGCGGGAGCTACCGGGGAGCTGTTTTTT.